Below, 14 T cell receptor beta chains from the same sample are listed, as sequenced in a study of T cell repertoires in cytomegalovirus infection. MiXCR, run by TCRdb on the reads, gives a single entry per CDR3 protein. The sample includes roughly 280,000 distinct CDR3 sequences, roughly 13% of them seen just once. What was sequenced was PBMCs. The receptors were gathered from a human donor in good health (CMV status not recorded). Some clones in this sample may be carry-over from other donors' samples.

This clonotype has only a few counts. The chain links TRBV19 to TRBJ1-1; D ambiguous. The CDR3 sequence is 14 residues long. Looked up from germline, CDR1 is LNHDA and CDR2 is SQIVND (reference sequence). The V end lost 3 bases, the J end lost 0 bases, and 8 bases lay between the germline ends. CDR3 coding DNA: TGTGCCAGTAGTATGTACAGCATGAACACTGAAGCTTTCTTT. As protein: CASSMYSMNTEAFF.

This clonotype was picked up a small number of times. CDR3 sequence (DNA): TGCAGTGCTAGATTCAGCGGGGGGGCCTACAATGAGCAGTTCTTC. Its translation: CSARFSGGAYNEQFF. The chain links TRBV20-1 to TRBJ2-1, with 10 positions matching TRBD2. The CDR3 totals 15 residues. V gave up 2 bases and J gave up 2 bases; unmatched junction bases: 3. CDR1 and CDR2 from the germline V gene are DFQATT and SNEGSKA (reference sequence).

This clonotype occurred many times. The chain employs TRBV20-1 and TRBJ2-7; D possibly matches TRBD1 or TRBD2 (5 bases each). The germline CDR1 and CDR2 sequences are DFQATT and SNEGSKA (reference sequence). The V end was cut by 3 bases, the J end by 5 bases, with 8 bases between. The CDR3 has 11 residues. The CDR3 sequence: CSARVGDEQYF. The CDR3 nucleotides read TGCAGTGCTAGGGTGGGGGACGAGCAGTACTTC.

CDR3 sequence (DNA): TGTGCCAGCAGCGAGGCAGCGGGAGGACTTACCGGGGAGCTGTTTTTT. Translating it yields CASSEAAGGLTGELFF. V and J are TRBV9 and TRBJ2-2; 9 nucleotides agree with TRBD2. Trimming cost V 3 bases and J 5 bases; bases outside gene matches: 8. The germline CDR1 and CDR2 sequences are SGDLS and YYNGEE. This CDR3 comprises 16 residues.

This clonotype was seen ten or more times. The chain couples TRBV7-2 to TRBJ2-1, with D unclear. Germline assignment: CDR1 SGHTA and CDR2 FQGNSA. Trimming removed 2 bases at V and 7 bases at J, with 3 bases between. This CDR3 spans 11 amino acids. The CDR3 nucleotides are TGTGCCAGCAGCTTAACAAATGAGCAGTTCTTC. It encodes CASSLTNEQFF.

This clonotype occurred a few times. The V call is TRBV5-1, the J call TRBJ1-2; the D gene is possibly TRBD1 (5 bases). The ends were cut back, 3 bases at V and 4 bases at J, with 10 bases in the middle. CDR3 length equals 13 residues. The germline gives CDR1 SGHRS, CDR2 YFSETQ. The DNA of the CDR3 is TGCGCCAGCAGCTCCGACAGTACCTATGGCTACACCTTC. It specifies CASSSDSTYGYTF.

To note about this clonotype: At one boundary the junction diverges from the germline segment, which might be a read error. The genes are TRBV6-5 and TRBJ2-7, with TRBD2 identical over 9 bases. CDR3 size: 14 residues. Germline V CDR1 and CDR2: MNHEY, SVGAGI. This CDR3 reads CASSPGLATLEKYF. The CDR3 coding sequence is TGTGCCAGCAGCCCCGGACTAGCGACTCTCGAGAAGTACTTC.

V gene TRBV5-5 combines with J gene TRBJ2-2; no firm D call. Trimming removed 4 bases at V and 2 bases at J, with 6 bases between. This CDR3 spans 13 amino acids. CDR1 is SGHKS and CDR2 is YYEKEE in the germline V gene (reference sequence). The CDR3 is CASSGVNTGELFF. The CDR3 DNA follows: TGTGCCAGCAGCGGAGTTAACACCGGGGAGCTGTTTTTT.

This chain connects TRBV20-1 to TRBJ2-3, with 11 nucleotides matching TRBD2. With V trimmed by 3 bases and J by 2 bases, 4 bases remained unmatched. CDR1 and CDR2 (germline): DFQATT, SNEGSKA (reference sequence). CDR3 length equals 15 residues. The DNA of the CDR3 is TGCAGTGCTAGCGGGACTAGCGGATTCACAGATACGCAGTATTTT. This translates into CSASGTSGFTDTQYF.

This clonotype was counted at least ten times. The junction shows a germline mismatch at one end, possibly a read error. The V gene is TRBV7-7, the J gene TRBJ2-1; D is undetermined. Germline lookup yields CDR1 SSHAT and CDR2 FNYEAQ (reference sequence). This CDR3 contains 14 residues. The chain's CDR3 is CASSLSGSVDEQFF. CDR3 DNA: TGTGCTAGCAGCTTATCCGGTTCCGTGGATGAGCAGTTCTTC.

This clonotype was recorded a few times. The genes are TRBV6-6 and TRBJ1-4; D is perhaps TRBD1 (6 bases). Trimming removed 11 bases from V and 4 bases from J, with 23 bases in between. The germline V gene encodes CDR1 MNHNY and CDR2 SVGAGI (reference sequence). The CDR3 runs to 16 residues. The CDR3 region is CAAADRPPSGNEKLFF. The DNA for the CDR3 is TGTGCCGCCGCGGACAGACCCCCTTCTGGTAATGAAAAACTGTTTTTT.

This clonotype was found a few times. The chain uses TRBV12-3 or TRBV12-4 and TRBJ1-5; D unresolved. V lost 3 bases and J lost 3, with 9 bases in between. CDR3 length: 14 amino acids. The CDR3 spells CASSFGRANQPQHF. Written as DNA, the CDR3 is TGTGCCAGCAGTTTCGGGAGGGCCAATCAGCCCCAGCATTTT.

The V call is TRBV28, the J call TRBJ2-3; TRBD1 or TRBD2 may be the D gene (5 bases each). Trimming removed 3 bases at V and 5 bases at J, with 12 bases between. This CDR3 has 14 residues. Germline CDR1 and CDR2: MDHEN and SYDVKM. CDR3 in amino acids: CASSFTGAQDTQYF. The CDR3 DNA follows: TGTGCCAGCAGTTTCACCGGGGCACAAGATACGCAGTATTTT.

This clonotype occurred many times. The chain links TRBV7-8 to TRBJ2-7; D gene ambiguous. There are 13 residues in the CDR3. Trimming pared 1 base from V and 5 bases from J, leaving 9 bases between. Germline V CDR1 and CDR2: SGHVS, FQNEAQ. The CDR3 is CASSLEVTHEQYF. CDR3 sequence (DNA): TGTGCCAGCAGCTTAGAGGTCACTCACGAGCAGTACTTC.